Below, 18 T cell receptor beta chains from the same sample are listed, as sequenced in a study of monozygotic twins with inflammatory bowel disease. After re-calling the 5' RACE reads, TCRdb lists one entry per CDR3 protein, DNA absent. Here the sample table reports 40,000 to 45,000 distinct CDR3 sequences. Specimen: blood. Source of these receptors: a human donor with ulcerative colitis or Crohn's disease, or a healthy co-twin of an affected twin (not recorded which).

The chain has TRBV28 and TRBJ2-2; TCRdb proposes TRBD1, but this gene call is untestable without DNA. This CDR3 contains 14 residues. In germline, CDR1 is MDHEN, CDR2 SYDVKM. The CDR3 reads CASIFGGNTGELFF.

V gene TRBV3-1 combines with J gene TRBJ2-7; TCRdb names TRBD2, which stays unverified in the absence of DNA. Germline CDR1 is LGHDT and CDR2 is YNNKEL (reference sequence). The CDR3 totals 16 residues. The CDR3 spells CASSQGGPPTRYEQYF.

The CDR3 loop is CSVTGVRDEQYF. V usage is TRBV29-1 and J usage is TRBJ2-7; the D call of TRBD1 rests on TCRdb alone, since no DNA is present to check it. CDR1 is SQVTM, CDR2 ANQGSEA, per germline. The CDR3 loop spans 12 amino acids.

The rearrangement links TRBV20-1 to TRBJ2-7. The CDR3 contains 15 residues. Germline CDR1 DFQATT, CDR2 SNEGSKA (reference sequence). The CDR3 loop reads CSARDRPLLSYEQYF.

V is TRBV20-1 and J is TRBJ1-1; TCRdb returns TRBD1, unconfirmable since there is no DNA. In germline, CDR1 is DFQATT, CDR2 SNEGSKA (reference sequence). The CDR3 totals 13 residues. The CDR3: CRGTGGKFTEAFF.

V gene TRBV6-1 combines with J gene TRBJ2-1; the TRBD1 assignment by TCRdb is unverifiable without DNA. From germline, CDR1 is MNHNS and CDR2 SASEGT. CDR3 length equals 17 residues. Here the CDR3 reads CASSNRAPPGVGDEQFF.

The rearrangement joins TRBV12-3 or TRBV12-4 to TRBJ2-6; there is no DNA to check the TCRdb D call of TRBD1. The CDR3 is 16 residues long. The CDR3 sequence is CASRPEGGFGANVLTF.

The CDR3 reads CASSLAHKGPGELFF. V gene TRBV7-6 combines with J gene TRBJ2-2. The germline V gene encodes CDR1 SGHVS and CDR2 FNYEAQ. This CDR3 has 15 residues.

This clonotype ranks as medium-sized in terms of frequency. This chain connects TRBV20-1 to TRBJ1-1. The V gene's germline CDR1 is DFQATT and CDR2 SNEGSKA (reference sequence). The CDR3 extends over 12 amino acids. CDR3 in amino acids: CSAREMNTEAFF.

The chain employs TRBV14 and TRBJ1-1. The CDR3 is 15 residues long. CDR1 and CDR2 from the germline V gene are SGHDN and FVKESK. The CDR3 spells CASSQVAGRNTEAFF.

The V gene is TRBV5-1, the J gene TRBJ2-1. Looked up from germline, CDR1 is SGHRS and CDR2 is YFSETQ. This CDR3 is 14 amino acids long. CDR3 sequence: CASSLGRVYNEQFF.

The gene calls are TRBV7-2 and TRBJ2-2. Germline CDR1 and CDR2: SGHTA and FQGNSA. The length of the CDR3 is 11 residues. CDR3 amino acids: CASSLVGELFF.

The V call is TRBV4-1, the J call TRBJ2-3; TCRdb's D gene call, TRBD1, goes unchecked for lack of DNA. The V gene's germline CDR1 is MGHRA and CDR2 YSYEKL. The CDR3 sequence is 15 residues long. CDR3 sequence: CASSSTGAPTDTQYF.

The V and J genes are TRBV7-8 and TRBJ1-5. Germline V gene data show CDR1 as SGHVS and CDR2 as FQNEAQ. This CDR3 contains 20 residues. CDR3: CASSLEVGQGHRYSNQPQHF.

The V gene is TRBV5-6, the J gene TRBJ2-2; TCRdb's assignment of TRBD2 cannot be checked, as there is no DNA. This CDR3 has 16 residues. Germline CDR1 reads SGHDT; CDR2 reads YYEEEE. CDR3 region: CASSPGTGVNTGELFF.

This chain's CDR3 is CASSPGPNQHTQYF. This chain uses TRBV5-5 with TRBJ2-3; TCRdb's assignment of TRBD2 cannot be checked, as there is no DNA. CDR1 is SGHKS, CDR2 YYEKEE, per germline (reference sequence). The CDR3 is 14 residues long.

This chain uses TRBV7-2 with TRBJ1-5; TCRdb lists TRBD1, though no DNA is available to test this call. The V gene's germline CDR1 is SGHTA and CDR2 FQGNSA. The CDR3 consists of 15 residues. The chain's CDR3 is CASSSTGGSNQPQHF.

This rearrangement joins TRBV6-6 to TRBJ2-1. Germline V gives CDR1 MNHNY, CDR2 SVGAGI (reference sequence). The CDR3 has 13 amino acids. CDR3: CASSYTNYNEQFF.